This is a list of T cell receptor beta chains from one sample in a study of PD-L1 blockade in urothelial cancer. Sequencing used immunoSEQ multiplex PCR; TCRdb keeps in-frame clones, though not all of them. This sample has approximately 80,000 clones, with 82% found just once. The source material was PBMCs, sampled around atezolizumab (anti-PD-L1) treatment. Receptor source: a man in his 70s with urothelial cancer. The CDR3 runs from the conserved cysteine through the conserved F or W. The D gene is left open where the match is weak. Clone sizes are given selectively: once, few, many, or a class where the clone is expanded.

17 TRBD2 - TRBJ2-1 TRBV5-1 TGCGCCAGCAGCGCGCAACTAGCGGGGGGCTCCTACAATGAGCAGTTCTTC CASSAQLAGGSYNEQFF
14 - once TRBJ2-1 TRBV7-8 TGTGCCAGCAGCTTCTCGGGGGAATACAATGAGCAGTTCTTC CASSFSGEYNEQFF
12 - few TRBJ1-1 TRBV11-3 TGTGCCAGCAGCGAAGGAGCCACTGAAGCTTTCTTT CASSEGATEAFF
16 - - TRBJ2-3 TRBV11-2 TGTGCCAGCAGTCCCCGATCCGGGTCTGGCACAGATACGCAGTATTTT CASSPRSGSGTDTQYF
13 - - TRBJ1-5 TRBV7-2 TGTGCCAGCAGCTTGCTTAGCAATCGGCCCCAGCATTTT CASSLLSNRPQHF
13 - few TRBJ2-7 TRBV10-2 TGCGCCAGCAGTGTACCAGGGGACGGCGAGCAGTACTTC CASSVPGDGEQYF
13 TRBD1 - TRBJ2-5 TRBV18 TGTGCCAGCTCACTCAGACAGGGGGAGACCCAGTACTTC CASSLRQGETQYF
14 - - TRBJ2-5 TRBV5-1 TGCGCCAGCAGCACAGGACGGCCCCAAGAGACCCAGTACTTC CASSTGRPQETQYF
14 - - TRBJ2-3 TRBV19 TGTGCCAGTAGTATAGCGGGGGGCGCGGATACGCAGTATTTT CASSIAGGADTQYF
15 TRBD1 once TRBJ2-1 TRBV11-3 TGTGCCAGCAGCTTGGGGGGGACAGGGGTCAATGAGCAGTTCTTC CASSLGGTGVNEQFF
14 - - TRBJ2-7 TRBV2 TGTGCCAGCAGTTTCGATCCTAGGCCCTACGAGCAGTACTTC CASSFDPRPYEQYF
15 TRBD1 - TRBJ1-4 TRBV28 TGTGCCAGCAGTTCGTCCGGGACAGAGAATGAAAAACTGTTTTTT CASSSSGTENEKLFF
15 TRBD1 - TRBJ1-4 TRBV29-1 TGCAGCGTTGCGGGACAGGTTGCAACTAATGAAAAACTGTTTTTT CSVAGQVATNEKLFF
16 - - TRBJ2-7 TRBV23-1 TGCGCCAGCAGTCAATCTGGGACAGTGAGGACTAACGAGCAGTACTTC CASSQSGTVRTNEQYF
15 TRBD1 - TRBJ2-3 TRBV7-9 TGTGCCAGCAGCCTAGGACAGGGAAACACAGATACGCAGTATTTT CASSLGQGNTDTQYF